Following are 27 T cell receptor beta chains from one sample sequenced in a study of blood T cell repertoires in COVID-19. The data were produced by immunoSEQ multiplex PCR, yet TCRdb's version contains in-frame clones alone and is incomplete. The data hold fewer than 250,000 clones, with around 90% observed a single time. The sequencing input was PBMCs or T cells enriched from blood (not recorded which). The receptors shown here come from a woman between 50 and 59 years old with acute COVID-19.

V usage is TRBV7-9 and J usage is TRBJ2-6; unclear D gene. Germline CDR1 is SEHNR and CDR2 is FQNEAQ (reference sequence). CDR3 size: 13 residues. The CDR3 DNA reads as TGTTCGTTTCTACCCTCTGAAGCCAACGTCCTGACTTTC. This translates into CSFLPSEANVLTF.

CDR3 in DNA: TGTGCCAGCTCACCCGACAGGGCTAAGAGTTACGAGCAGTACTTC. Translation gives CASSPDRAKSYEQYF. The chain recombines TRBV18 with TRBJ2-7; 7 nucleotides line up with TRBD1. With 3 bases clipped from V and 4 bases from J, the junction kept 9 bases outside the gene matches. CDR3 length: 15 residues. Germline V gene data show CDR1 as KGHSH and CDR2 as LQKENI.

The V call is TRBV7-3, the J call TRBJ1-1; tentative D call: TRBD1 (5 bases). The CDR3 loop spans 14 amino acids. CDR1 and CDR2 (germline): SGHTA, FQGTGA. The V gene lost 2 bases and the J gene lost 3 bases, with 10 bases spanning the gap. The CDR3 loop is CASSLDRTYTEAFF. CDR3 coding DNA: TGTGCCAGCAGCTTAGACAGAACTTACACTGAAGCTTTCTTT.

The chain has TRBV9 and TRBJ2-7; TRBD2 agrees at 9 bases. Trimming cost V 5 bases and J 6 bases; bases outside gene matches: 6. The length of the CDR3 is 13 residues. Germline lookup yields CDR1 SGDLS and CDR2 YYNGEE. The CDR3 reads CASSGTSRGEQYF. CDR3 bases: TGTGCCAGCAGTGGGACTAGCCGGGGCGAGCAGTACTTC.

This clone was counted a single time. This chain joins TRBV19 and TRBJ2-7; 7 bases line up with TRBD1. CDR1 and CDR2 (germline): LNHDA, SQIVND (reference sequence). The length of the CDR3 is 16 residues. J was trimmed by 2 bases and V by 3 bases; bases with no gene match: 10. The DNA for the CDR3 is TGTGCCAGTAGTATGTTTGGGACAGCTGGTACCTACGAGCAGTACTTC. It yields the protein CASSMFGTAGTYEQYF.

The V call is TRBV28, the J call TRBJ1-2, with 8 bases that match TRBD1. In germline, CDR1 is MDHEN, CDR2 SYDVKM. This CDR3 comprises 14 residues. The V and J ends lost 5 bases and 8 bases, in that order; junction bases with no gene match: 10. The CDR3 bases are TGTGCCAGCAGTATTAGGGACAGGAGAGGGGGCTACACCTTC. This codes for CASSIRDRRGGYTF.

The chain couples TRBV9 to TRBJ1-5; D is ambiguous. V was trimmed by 3 bases and J by 7 bases, leaving 11 bases between them. This CDR3 contains 13 residues. The V gene's germline CDR1 is SGDLS and CDR2 YYNGEE. The DNA of the CDR3 is TGTGCCAGCAGCGAGAGACTAGGGCAGCCCCAGCATTTT. Amino acid sequence: CASSERLGQPQHF.

This chain joins TRBV11-2 and TRBJ2-7, with 9 nucleotides matching TRBD1. This CDR3 region has 15 residues. Germline V CDR1 and CDR2: SGHAT, FQNNGV. Unmatched junction bases numbered 7, after V lost 5 bases and J lost 2 bases. This chain's CDR3 is CASSETGTGTYEQYF. The CDR3 bases are TGTGCCAGCAGCGAAACCGGGACAGGGACCTACGAGCAGTACTTC.

V is TRBV5-1 and J is TRBJ1-2; 8 positions agree with TRBD1. V shed 2 bases and J 8 bases; nucleotides not matched to a gene: 5. Germline V gene data show CDR1 as SGHRS and CDR2 as YFSETQ. The CDR3 is 13 residues long. CDR3 in amino acids: CASSLDRGYGYTF. In nucleotides, the CDR3 is TGCGCCAGCAGCTTAGACAGGGGATACGGCTACACCTTC. Full variable domain (outside the CDR3, taken from reference TRBV5-1 and TRBJ1-2): KAGVTQTPRYLIKTRGQQVTLSCSPISGHRSVSWYQQTPGQGLQFLFEYFSETQRNKGNFPGRFSGRQFSNSRSEMNVSTLELGDSALYLCASSLDRGYGYTFGSGTRLTVV.

This chain links TRBV11-3 with TRBJ2-1; 8 bases are a match to TRBD2. The CDR3 loop spans 15 amino acids. The J segment lost 2 bases and the V segment lost 5 bases, leaving 5 bases of the junction unmatched. Germline V gene lookup returns CDR1 SGHNT and CDR2 YENEEA. The chain's CDR3 is CASSATSAAYNEQFF. DNA of the CDR3: TGTGCCAGCAGCGCGACTAGCGCGGCCTACAATGAGCAGTTCTTC.

The genes are TRBV6-2 or TRBV6-3 and TRBJ2-7; D remains unclear. Trimming removed 5 bases at V and 5 bases at J, with 7 bases between. The length of the CDR3 is 11 residues. The germline V gene has CDR1 MNHEY and CDR2 SVGEGT. This chain's CDR3 is CASSLSDEQYF. DNA of the CDR3: TGTGCCAGCAGTCTCTCGGACGAGCAGTACTTC.

The V call is TRBV3-1 (or the pseudogene TRBV3-2), the J call TRBJ1-2; 9 bases match TRBD1. From germline, CDR1 is LGHDT and CDR2 YNNKEL (reference sequence). This CDR3 contains 14 residues. The V segment lost 3 bases and the J segment 7 bases; nucleotides outside the gene matches: 6. CDR3 in DNA: TGTGCCAGCAGCCAGGACAGGGGAGGGTTTGGCTACACCTTC. Its protein is CASSQDRGGFGYTF.

V is TRBV5-1 and J is TRBJ2-7; 11 bases are shared with TRBD1. CDR3 length equals 14 residues. With V trimmed by 4 bases and J by 2 bases, 2 bases remained unmatched. CDR1 and CDR2 from the germline V gene are SGHRS and YFSETQ. The chain's CDR3 is CASSTDRGPYEQYF. The CDR3 DNA follows: TGCGCCAGCAGCACGGACAGGGGGCCCTACGAGCAGTACTTC.

The V gene is TRBV3-1 (or the pseudogene TRBV3-2), the J gene TRBJ2-1; a weak D match, TRBD2 (7 bases). V dropped 4 bases and J dropped 5 bases, with 18 bases sitting between them. The CDR3 runs 16 residues. The germline gives CDR1 LGHDT, CDR2 YNNKEL (reference sequence). CDR3 sequence: CASSRPWGREHNEQFF. The CDR3 coding sequence is TGTGCCAGCAGCCGACCGTGGGGGCGGGAGCACAATGAGCAGTTCTTC.

V is TRBV3-1 (or the pseudogene TRBV3-2) and J is TRBJ1-6; no reliable D call. V lost 1 base and J 7 bases, leaving 14 bases between the germline ends. Germline-derived CDR1 and CDR2 are LGHDT and YNNKEL (reference sequence). The CDR3 runs 16 residues. The CDR3 loop reads CASSQAGGSFNSPLHF. DNA of the CDR3: TGTGCCAGCAGCCAAGCTGGAGGCAGCTTCAATTCACCCCTCCACTTT.

The gene calls are TRBV5-6 and TRBJ1-2; TRBD1 agrees at 9 bases. The CDR3 sequence is 13 residues long. V gave up 2 bases and J gave up 7 bases; unmatched junction bases: 3. The germline CDR1 and CDR2 sequences are SGHDT and YYEEEE. The DNA of the CDR3 is TGTGCCAGCAGCTTAGGACAGGGGTTTGGCTACACCTTC. This gives the protein CASSLGQGFGYTF.

The chain recombines TRBV10-3 with TRBJ2-3; 10 bases are a match to TRBD2. Germline-derived CDR1 and CDR2 are ENHRY and SYGVKD. V lost 6 bases, J lost 1 base, and 4 bases stayed unmatched. The CDR3 is 15 residues long. In DNA form, the CDR3 reads TGTGCCATCAGCTCTCTAGCGGGGGGCACAGATACGCAGTATTTT. This encodes CAISSLAGGTDTQYF.

This chain joins TRBV4-2 and TRBJ2-7; D unresolved. The CDR3 loop spans 12 amino acids. Trimming stripped 4 bases from V and 0 bases from J, with 4 bases between. The germline CDR1 and CDR2 sequences are LGHNA and YNFKEQ. The CDR3 DNA reads TGTGCCAGCAGCCCTAGCTCCTACGAGCAGTACTTC. This gives the protein CASSPSSYEQYF.

The chain carries TRBV28 and TRBJ1-1; 7 bases map to TRBD1. Germline trimming cut 10 bases from V and 4 bases from J; bases unmatched to any gene: 6. The CDR3 covers 12 residues. The V gene's germline CDR1 is MDHEN and CDR2 SYDVKM. The CDR3 DNA sequence: TGTGCCACCAGGTCAGGGGGCACTGAAGCTTTCTTT. Translated: CATRSGGTEAFF. Combining the CDR3 with reference TRBV28 and TRBJ1-1 gives the whole variable domain DVKVTQSSRYLVKRTGEKVFLECVQDMDHENMFWYRQDPGLGLRLIYFSYDVKMKEKGDIPEGYSVSREKKERFSLILESASTNQTSMYLCATRSGGTEAFFGQGTRLTVV.

This chain uses TRBV25-1 with TRBJ2-5; D might be TRBD1 (6 bases). The ends were cut back, 1 base at V and 1 base at J, with 10 bases in the middle. The V gene's germline CDR1 is MGHDK and CDR2 SYGVNS. The CDR3 covers 15 residues. Here the CDR3 DNA reads TGTGCCAGCAGTGAATTGGGGGCTCTCCAAGAGACCCAGTACTTC. It translates to CASSELGALQETQYF.

CDR3 coding DNA: TGTGCCAGCAGCGGGGAGGGGCGGGCAGATACGCAGTATTTT. It translates to CASSGEGRADTQYF. The V and J genes are TRBV9 and TRBJ2-3; 7 positions match TRBD2. CDR1 is SGDLS and CDR2 is YYNGEE in the germline V gene. This CDR3 region has 14 residues. Trimming took 3 bases from V and 4 from J; bases not matched to a gene: 5. The variable domain in full, with the rest retrieved from reference TRBV9 and TRBJ2-3, is DSGVTQTPKHLITATGQRVTLRCSPRSGDLSVYWYQQSLDQGLQFLIQYYNGEERAKGNILERFSAQQFPDLHSELNLSSLELGDSALYFCASSGEGRADTQYFGPGTRLTVL.

The chain uses TRBV7-9 and TRBJ2-4; the D gene is possibly TRBD1 (6 bases). CDR1 is SEHNR, CDR2 FQNEAQ, per germline (reference sequence). This CDR3 spans 18 amino acids. Trimming pared 4 bases from V and 4 bases from J, leaving 23 bases between. The CDR3 region has the DNA TGTGCCAGCAGCTCAGATGTGGACAGCCAAATTTCAAAAAACATTCAGTACTTC. Its protein product is CASSSDVDSQISKNIQYF.

This chain uses TRBV25-1 with TRBJ2-1; no definite D call. CDR1 and CDR2 (germline): MGHDK, SYGVNS. V dropped 3 bases and J dropped 4 bases, with 16 bases sitting between them. There are 16 residues in the CDR3. The CDR3 loop is CASSDASTDLYNEQFF. Written as DNA, the CDR3 is TGTGCCAGCAGTGATGCGAGCACCGATCTTTACAATGAGCAGTTCTTC.

The rearrangement links TRBV28 to TRBJ1-5, with D maybe TRBD1 (6 bases). Looked up from germline, CDR1 is MDHEN and CDR2 is SYDVKM. The V end was cut by 4 bases, the J end by 1 base, with 17 bases between. CDR3 length equals 17 residues. This CDR3 is CASSWGGWGRSNQPQHF. CDR3 nucleotide sequence: TGTGCCAGCAGTTGGGGGGGCTGGGGTAGAAGCAATCAGCCCCAGCATTTT. Full variable domain (outside the CDR3, taken from reference TRBV28 and TRBJ1-5): DVKVTQSSRYLVKRTGEKVFLECVQDMDHENMFWYRQDPGLGLRLIYFSYDVKMKEKGDIPEGYSVSREKKERFSLILESASTNQTSMYLCASSWGGWGRSNQPQHFGDGTRLSIL.

V usage is TRBV10-1 and J usage is TRBJ1-5, with 9 bases lining up with TRBD1. This CDR3 has 14 amino acids. The germline gives CDR1 WNHNN, CDR2 SYGVQD (reference sequence). Germline trimming cut 6 bases from V and 6 bases from J; bases unmatched to any gene: 6. The DNA of the CDR3 is TGCGCCAGCAGGAGACAGGGGGGAGGTCAGCCCCAGCATTTT. Its protein is CASRRQGGGQPQHF.

V is TRBV12-3 or TRBV12-4 and J is TRBJ1-5; D remains unclear. Between the trimmed V and J ends, which lost 1 base and 7 bases, there was a span of 8 bases. The CDR3 spans 13 residues. CDR3 amino acids: CASSLGGGQPQHF. The CDR3 coding sequence is TGTGCCAGCAGTTTAGGTGGAGGCCAGCCCCAGCATTTT.

This chain uses TRBV10-2 with TRBJ2-5; TRBD2 is a possible D gene (5 bases). V was shortened by 0 bases and J by 4 bases, with 6 bases between the two germline ends. Germline-derived CDR1 and CDR2 are WSHSY and SAAADI. The CDR3 sequence is 13 residues long. The CDR3 loop reads CASSESRAETQYF. Written as DNA, the CDR3 is TGCGCCAGCAGTGAGTCGAGGGCAGAGACCCAGTACTTC.